These 25 T cell receptor beta chains were sequenced from one sample in a study of blood T cell repertoires in COVID-19. The data were produced by immunoSEQ multiplex PCR, yet TCRdb's version contains in-frame clones alone and is incomplete. The sample consists of 200,000 or so clones, 84% of them appearing once. Sequencing was done on a sample of peripheral blood. These receptors were collected from a man aged 40-49 years who had recovered from COVID-19.

The chain has TRBV27 and TRBJ2-1, with D maybe TRBD2 (6 bases). Trimming took off 6 bases at V and 5 bases at J, with 14 bases between the two ends. CDR1 is MNHEY, CDR2 SMNVEV, per germline (reference sequence). The CDR3 runs 14 residues. The CDR3 region is CASRGRLGDNEQFF. The CDR3 DNA sequence: TGTGCCAGCAGGGGAAGACTAGGAGACAATGAGCAGTTCTTC.

V and J are TRBV7-6 and TRBJ2-7; 9 bases agree with TRBD1. Germline V gene lookup returns CDR1 SGHVS and CDR2 FNYEAQ. The J segment lost 2 bases and the V segment lost 3 bases, leaving 2 bases of the junction unmatched. This CDR3 has 14 amino acids. The CDR3 sequence is CASSFRDRAYEQYF. The CDR3 DNA reads TGTGCCAGCAGCTTCCGGGACAGGGCCTACGAGCAGTACTTC.

The rearrangement links TRBV5-8 to TRBJ2-3; 7 bases align to TRBD1. Germline V lookup: CDR1 SGHTS, CDR2 YDEGEE. Trimming took 4 bases from V and 0 from J; bases not matched to a gene: 5. This CDR3 contains 15 residues. CDR3 coding DNA: TGTGCCAGCAGCGTAGGGGGCACTAGCACAGATACGCAGTATTTT. Residues: CASSVGGTSTDTQYF.

V is TRBV7-2 and J is TRBJ2-5, with D perhaps matching TRBD2 (6 bases). V gave up 5 bases and J gave up 4 bases, with 14 bases separating them. CDR3 size: 14 residues. Germline V gene data show CDR1 as SGHTA and CDR2 as FQGNSA. The CDR3 DNA reads as TGTGCCAGCAGCGTTCTAGGGACTTCAGAGACCCAGTACTTC. Translation: CASSVLGTSETQYF.

The chain recombines TRBV5-4 with TRBJ2-3; 10 bases match TRBD2. Germline values: CDR1 SGHNT, CDR2 YYREEE (reference sequence). Losses at the gene ends were 1 base for V and 4 bases for J; bases not matched to a gene: 3. The CDR3 loop spans 15 amino acids. For the CDR3, the DNA is TGTGCCAGCAGCTTGCCAGCGGGAGGGGCAGATACGCAGTATTTT. As protein: CASSLPAGGADTQYF.

V and J are TRBV9 and TRBJ2-3; D call uncertain. The germline CDR1 and CDR2 sequences are SGDLS and YYNGEE. Trimming removed 5 bases at V and 4 bases at J, with 11 bases between. The CDR3 has 13 residues. The CDR3 protein is CASSLIYSDTQYF. CDR3 DNA: TGTGCCAGCAGTCTTATTTACTCAGATACGCAGTATTTT.

This chain links TRBV5-1 with TRBJ2-1, with 12 bases matching TRBD2. The V and J ends lost 4 bases and 5 bases, in that order; junction bases with no gene match: 7. This CDR3 comprises 16 residues. Germline V gene sequence: CDR1 SGHRS, CDR2 YFSETQ. The CDR3, as DNA: TGCGCCAGCAGCACTGGACTAGCGGGGATACACAATGAGCAGTTCTTC. Residues: CASSTGLAGIHNEQFF.

This chain uses TRBV6-2 or TRBV6-3 with TRBJ2-3; 10 bases match TRBD2. Germline CDR1 reads MNHEY; CDR2 reads SVGEGT. The V segment lost 2 bases and the J segment 2 bases; nucleotides outside the gene matches: 7. The CDR3 covers 17 residues. CDR3 DNA: TGTGCCAGCAGTTACCCCCGGACTAGCGGCTACACAGATACGCAGTATTTT. It encodes CASSYPRTSGYTDTQYF.

The chain links TRBV3-1 (or the pseudogene TRBV3-2) to TRBJ2-1; TRBD2 is a possible D gene (7 bases). This CDR3 region has 12 residues. Deletions cut 8 bases from V and 8 bases from J, with 13 bases between. Germline V gives CDR1 LGHDT, CDR2 YNNKEL (reference sequence). This CDR3 is CASLGGGHEQFF. The CDR3 DNA reads as TGTGCCAGCCTAGGGGGGGGCCATGAGCAGTTCTTC.

The V and J genes are TRBV5-1 and TRBJ1-1; 8 bases agree with TRBD1. The germline gives CDR1 SGHRS, CDR2 YFSETQ. V was clipped by 4 bases and J by 0 bases; unmatched bases: 11. The CDR3 has 17 amino acids. For the CDR3, the DNA is TGCGCCAGCAGCGTCCCCTCAGGGGGCCTGATGAACACTGAAGCTTTCTTT. Its translation: CASSVPSGGLMNTEAFF. Looking up the rest from reference TRBV5-1 and TRBJ1-1 gives the full variable domain: KAGVTQTPRYLIKTRGQQVTLSCSPISGHRSVSWYQQTPGQGLQFLFEYFSETQRNKGNFPGRFSGRQFSNSRSEMNVSTLELGDSALYLCASSVPSGGLMNTEAFFGQGTRLTVV.

The chain recombines TRBV18 with TRBJ2-5, with TRBD2 as a possible D gene (5 bases). Trimming cost V 2 bases and J 7 bases, with 14 bases left between them. CDR3 size: 14 residues. Germline V gene sequence: CDR1 KGHSH, CDR2 LQKENI. The CDR3 loop is CASSPDSAGGTQYF. DNA of the CDR3: TGTGCCAGCTCACCAGATAGCGCTGGCGGGACCCAGTACTTC.

The chain has TRBV12-3 or TRBV12-4 and TRBJ2-7; D might be TRBD2 (5 bases). The CDR3 length is 13 residues. Trimming shortened V by 6 bases and J by 1 base, and 10 bases separated the two germline ends. In nucleotides, the CDR3 is TGTGCCAGCAGGGGAGCGGAATCCTACGAGCAGTACTTC. Amino acid sequence: CASRGAESYEQYF.

J is TRBJ1-5 and V is TRBV27; 9 bases map to TRBD1. The length of the CDR3 is 15 residues. Trimming cost V 5 bases and J 2 bases; bases outside gene matches: 4. Germline values: CDR1 MNHEY, CDR2 SMNVEV (reference sequence). The CDR3 coding sequence is TGTGCCAGCAGTCCGGACAGGGGAGGCAATCAGCCCCAGCATTTT. Translation: CASSPDRGGNQPQHF.

The chain links TRBV4-1 to TRBJ2-5, with 12 bases lining up with TRBD2. The CDR3 loop spans 17 amino acids. CDR1 MGHRA and CDR2 YSYEKL come from the germline V gene. Trimming removed 3 bases from V and 5 bases from J; junction bases left unmatched: 10. CDR3 sequence reads: CASSHVASGGADETQYF. The CDR3 coding sequence is TGCGCCAGCAGCCACGTCGCTAGCGGGGGGGCCGACGAGACCCAGTACTTC.

This clone turned up a few times. J is TRBJ1-2 and V is TRBV27; a possible D gene is TRBD1 (6 bases). This CDR3 spans 15 amino acids. The germline gives CDR1 MNHEY, CDR2 SMNVEV (reference sequence). Trimming took 6 bases from V and 1 from J, leaving 15 bases between them. The CDR3 reads CASRAYRDDNYGYTF. Here the CDR3 DNA reads TGTGCCAGCAGGGCCTACAGGGACGATAACTATGGCTACACCTTC.

This rearrangement joins TRBV27 to TRBJ2-1, with D hard to call. CDR3 length: 13 amino acids. CDR1 MNHEY and CDR2 SMNVEV come from the germline V gene (reference sequence). Deletions cut 6 bases from V and 6 bases from J, with 12 bases between. The CDR3 bases are TGTGCCAGCAGAATGGCCTTATTCAATGAGCAGTTCTTC. It is translated as CASRMALFNEQFF.

The chain carries TRBV30 and TRBJ2-7; 7 bases align to TRBD1. The germline CDR1 and CDR2 sequences are GTSNPN and SVGIG (reference sequence). The V and J ends lost 4 bases and 0 bases, in that order; junction bases with no gene match: 9. There are 15 residues in the CDR3. The CDR3 DNA is TGTGCCTGGATGGGGGACAGCCTTTTCTCCTACGAGCAGTACTTC. Translation gives CAWMGDSLFSYEQYF.

This chain uses TRBV24-1 with TRBJ2-1, with 7 bases matching TRBD2. Germline assignment: CDR1 KGHDR and CDR2 SFDVKD. This CDR3 has 15 amino acids. V trimming: 5 bases; J trimming: 3 bases; junction bases outside the gene matches: 6. CDR3 sequence reads: CATSVGGSGYNEQFF. In DNA, the CDR3 is TGTGCCACCAGTGTTGGCGGGAGTGGCTACAATGAGCAGTTCTTC.

V usage is TRBV2 and J usage is TRBJ2-3; D may be TRBD2 (5 bases). CDR1 is SNHLY and CDR2 is FYNNEI in the germline V gene. Between the trimmed V and J ends, which lost 7 bases and 6 bases, there was a span of 14 bases. This CDR3 contains 13 residues. CDR3 nucleotides: TGTGCCAGCAAATGGGCTAGCAGCGATACGCAGTATTTT. It translates to CASKWASSDTQYF. The full variable domain, with the rest looked up from reference TRBV2 and TRBJ2-3, is EPEVTQTPSHQVTQMGQEVILRCVPISNHLYFYWYRQILGQKVEFLVSFYNNEISEKSEIFDDQFSVERPDGSNFTLKIRSTKLEDSAMYFCASKWASSDTQYFGPGTRLTVL.

CDR3 sequence reads: CAIRRTSGRVGEQYF. In DNA form, the CDR3 reads TGTGCCATCAGGCGGACTAGCGGGAGGGTCGGCGAGCAGTACTTC. The chain is built from TRBV10-3 and TRBJ2-7; 15 nucleotides align to TRBD2. Germline CDR1 and CDR2: ENHRY and SYGVKD. CDR3 length: 15 residues. Losses at the gene ends were 6 bases for V and 6 bases for J; bases not matched to a gene: 6.

This sequence joins TRBV30 and TRBJ1-2, with 9 bases aligning to TRBD1. V was clipped by 0 bases and J by 4 bases; unmatched bases: 3. This CDR3 is 14 amino acids long. The germline gives CDR1 GTSNPN, CDR2 SVGIG (reference sequence). The CDR3 is CAWSVQGAIYGYTF. In nucleotides, the CDR3 is TGTGCCTGGAGTGTACAGGGGGCAATCTATGGCTACACCTTC.

The chain couples TRBV5-1 to TRBJ1-1; D gene uncertain. V gave up 0 bases and J gave up 1 base, with 4 bases separating them. The CDR3 is made up of 13 amino acids. The germline gives CDR1 SGHRS, CDR2 YFSETQ. CDR3 sequence reads: CASSLEQNTEAFF. The DNA for the CDR3 is TGCGCCAGCAGCTTGGAGCAGAACACTGAAGCTTTCTTT.

The chain links TRBV5-1 to TRBJ1-1; TRBD1 is a possible D gene (5 bases). V was pared by 3 bases and J by 1 base, with 13 bases between. Germline V gene data show CDR1 as SGHRS and CDR2 as YFSETQ. There are 15 residues in the CDR3. The CDR3: CASSWMGEGNTEAFF. The CDR3 nucleotides read TGCGCCAGCAGCTGGATGGGGGAGGGGAACACTGAAGCTTTCTTT.

This chain links TRBV1 with TRBJ2-1; the listed D gene, TRBD2, was not tested against the DNA. TRBV1 is assigned pseudogene status. CDR3 length equals 17 residues. The CDR3 loop reads CTSSQDKREASYNEQFF. The CDR3 DNA follows: TGCACCAGCAGCCAAGACAAGCGGGAGGCCTCATACAATGAGCAGTTCTTC.

V is TRBV4-3 and J is TRBJ2-2; TRBD2 matches at 10 bases. V lost 5 bases and J lost 3; bases outside the gene matches: 12. The CDR3 runs to 18 residues. Germline values: CDR1 LGHNA, CDR2 YSLEER. Here the CDR3 DNA reads TGCGCCAGCAGCAAAGGGTATGGCAGCGGGGGGGACACCGGGGAGCTGTTTTTT. Translating gives CASSKGYGSGGDTGELFF.